The TCR beta chain described here comes from a study of blood T cell repertoires in COVID-19. Study-wide background: T cells, B-cell-depleted T cells, or PBMCs supplied cDNA or gDNA.

With 3 bases removed from V and 5 bases from J, the gap between germline ends came to 9 bases. The germline V gene encodes CDR1 SGDLS and CDR2 YYNGEE. There are 13 residues in the CDR3. Using immunoSEQ multiplex PCR, the repertoire was profiled, and TCRdb retains in-frame clones only, with some absent. The sample contains about 200,000 clones, roughly 91% of which appear only once. This clone was counted a single time. The sample was peripheral blood. This TCR derives from a middle-aged man with active or convalescent COVID-19. The V gene is TRBV9, the J gene TRBJ1-5; D is perhaps TRBD1 (6 bases). This chain's CDR3 is CASSEGVYQPQHF. The CDR3 bases are TGTGCCAGCAGCGAGGGGGTTTATCAGCCCCAGCATTTT.